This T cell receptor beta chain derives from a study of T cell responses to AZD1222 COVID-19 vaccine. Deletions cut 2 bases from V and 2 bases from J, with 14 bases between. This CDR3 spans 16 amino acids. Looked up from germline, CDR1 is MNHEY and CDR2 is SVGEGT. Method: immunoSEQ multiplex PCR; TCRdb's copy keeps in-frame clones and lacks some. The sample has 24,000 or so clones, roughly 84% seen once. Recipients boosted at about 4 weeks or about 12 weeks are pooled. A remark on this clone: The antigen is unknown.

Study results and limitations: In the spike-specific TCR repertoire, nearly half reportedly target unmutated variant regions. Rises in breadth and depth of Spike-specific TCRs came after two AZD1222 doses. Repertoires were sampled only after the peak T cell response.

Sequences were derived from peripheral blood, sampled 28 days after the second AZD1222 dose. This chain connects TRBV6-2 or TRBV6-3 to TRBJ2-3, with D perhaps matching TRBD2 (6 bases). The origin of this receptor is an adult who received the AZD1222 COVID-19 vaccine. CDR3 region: CASSYGGRGVTDTQYF. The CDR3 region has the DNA TGTGCCAGCAGTTACGGCGGGCGGGGTGTCACAGATACGCAGTATTTT.